This T cell receptor (beta chain) derives from a study of cytomegalovirus exposure and HLA in healthy donors. Study-level findings and limits: A previous analysis found most TCR beta V segments productive roughly 90% or roughly 30% of the time.

There are 16 residues in the CDR3. Trimming left V 3 bases short and J 0 bases short, with 14 bases between. Germline CDR1 and CDR2: LGHNA and YNFKEQ. Vbeta (60) and Jbeta (13) primers were used in the PCR. TCRdb keeps only in-frame clones here, not all; method: immunoSEQ multiplex PCR. The repertoire holds over 200,000 clones, 82% seen once, with 5% to 6.5% in the top ten. This clone was recorded a few times. Its antigen is undetermined. V and J are TRBV4-2 and TRBJ1-2; D possibly corresponds to TRBD1 (6 bases). The sample consisted of PBMCs. The source of this sequence is a woman in her thirties or forties in good health and CMV-seropositive. CDR3 bases: TGTGCCAGCAGCCAGGTCCCAGGGGCGTCTAACTATGGCTACACCTTC. Protein product: CASSQVPGASNYGYTF.